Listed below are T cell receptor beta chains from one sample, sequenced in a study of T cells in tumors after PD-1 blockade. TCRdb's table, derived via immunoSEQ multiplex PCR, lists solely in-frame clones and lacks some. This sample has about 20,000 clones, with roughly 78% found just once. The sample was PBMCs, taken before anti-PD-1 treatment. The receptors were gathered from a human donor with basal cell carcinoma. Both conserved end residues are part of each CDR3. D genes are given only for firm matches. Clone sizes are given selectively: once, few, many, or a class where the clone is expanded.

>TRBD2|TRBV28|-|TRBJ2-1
CASSSPGLAGGHEQFF
TGTGCCAGCAGTTCTCCGGGACTAGCGGGAGGTCATGAGCAGTTCTTC
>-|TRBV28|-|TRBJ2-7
CASQTGYEQYF
TGTGCCAGCCAAACAGGCTACGAGCAGTACTTC
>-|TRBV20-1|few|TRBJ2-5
CSASPQQETQYF
TGCAGTGCTAGTCCCCAACAAGAGACCCAGTACTTC
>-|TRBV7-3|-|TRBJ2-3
CASSSGPPTDTQYF
TGTGCCAGCAGCTCCGGGCCTCCCACAGATACGCAGTATTTT
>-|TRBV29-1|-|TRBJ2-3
CSVDPGGVDTQYF
TGCAGCGTTGATCCGGGGGGCGTGGATACGCAGTATTTT
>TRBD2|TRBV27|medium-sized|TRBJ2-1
CASSLVSGAIPEQFF
TGTGCCAGCAGTTTAGTTAGCGGGGCTATACCTGAGCAGTTCTTC
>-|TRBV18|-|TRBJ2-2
CASSPRLDKAGELFF
TGTGCCAGCTCACCACGGCTCGACAAAGCCGGGGAGCTGTTTTTT
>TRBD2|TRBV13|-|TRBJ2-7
CASSFYLGGALGEQYF
TGTGCCAGCAGCTTTTACCTCGGGGGGGCCCTCGGTGAGCAGTACTTC
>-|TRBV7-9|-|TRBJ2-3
CASSLGGKNPGVTQYF
TGTGCCAGCAGCTTAGGAGGGAAAAATCCGGGGGTTACGCAGTATTTT
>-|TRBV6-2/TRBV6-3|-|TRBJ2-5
CASSYFSLQETQYF
TGTGCCAGCAGTTACTTCTCCCTTCAAGAGACCCAGTACTTC
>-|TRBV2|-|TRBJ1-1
CASVRTTSGTEAFF
TGTGCCAGCGTCAGGACCACCTCGGGCACTGAAGCTTTCTTT
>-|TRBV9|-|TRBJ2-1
CASSAGTGYNEQFF
TGTGCCAGCAGCGCCGGGACTGGGTACAATGAGCAGTTCTTC
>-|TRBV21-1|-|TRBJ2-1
CASSKRGGGADNEQFF
TGTGCCAGCAGCAAAAGGGGCGGGGGGGCCGACAATGAGCAGTTCTTC
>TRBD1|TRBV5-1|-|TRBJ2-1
CASSGQPLGEQFF
TGCGCCAGTTCGGGACAGCCGCTTGGTGAGCAGTTCTTC
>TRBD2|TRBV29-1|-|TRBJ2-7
CSVVPSLAGLGEQYF
TGCAGCGTCGTTCCCTCGCTAGCGGGACTGGGGGAGCAGTACTTC
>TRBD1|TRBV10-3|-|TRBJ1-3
CAISDRGQGSGNTIYF
TGTGCCATCAGTGATCGCGGACAGGGCTCTGGAAACACCATATATTTT
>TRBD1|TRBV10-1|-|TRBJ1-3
CASSEATGGSGNTIYF
TGCGCCAGCAGTGAGGCGACAGGGGGCTCTGGAAACACCATATATTTT
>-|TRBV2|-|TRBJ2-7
CASSEGGIYEQYF
TGTGCCAGCAGTGAGGGGGGAATCTACGAGCAGTACTTC
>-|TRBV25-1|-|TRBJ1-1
CASSEAGEAFF
TGTGCCAGCAGTGAGGCCGGGGAAGCTTTCTTT
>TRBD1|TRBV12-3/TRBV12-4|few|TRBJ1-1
CASSQDRGAFF
TGTGCCAGCAGCCAAGACAGGGGAGCTTTCTTT
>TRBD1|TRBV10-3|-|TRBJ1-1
CAIRGDRVRDTEAFF
TGTGCCATCAGGGGGGACAGGGTAAGGGACACTGAAGCTTTCTTT
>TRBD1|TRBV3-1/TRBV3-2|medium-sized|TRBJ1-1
CASSQATGRTEAFF
TGTGCCAGCAGCCAAGCGACAGGGAGGACTGAAGCTTTCTTT
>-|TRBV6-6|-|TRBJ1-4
CASSTPDGEKLFF
TGTGCCAGCAGTACTCCGGACGGTGAAAAACTGTTTTTT
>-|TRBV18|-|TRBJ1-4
CASSPQGSGNKGTDEKLFF
TGTGCCAGCTCACCGCAGGGTTCTGGGAATAAAGGTACGGATGAAAAACTGTTTTTT
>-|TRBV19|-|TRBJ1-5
CASSIVGKLSNQPQHF
TGTGCCAGTAGTATAGTCGGCAAGTTATCCAATCAGCCCCAGCATTTT
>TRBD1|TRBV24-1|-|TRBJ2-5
CATSDGDRGQETQYF
TGTGCCACCAGTGACGGGGACAGGGGGCAAGAGACCCAGTACTTC
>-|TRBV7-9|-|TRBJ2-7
CASSPLEASYEQYF
TGTGCCAGCAGCCCGCTTGAAGCCAGCTACGAGCAGTACTTC